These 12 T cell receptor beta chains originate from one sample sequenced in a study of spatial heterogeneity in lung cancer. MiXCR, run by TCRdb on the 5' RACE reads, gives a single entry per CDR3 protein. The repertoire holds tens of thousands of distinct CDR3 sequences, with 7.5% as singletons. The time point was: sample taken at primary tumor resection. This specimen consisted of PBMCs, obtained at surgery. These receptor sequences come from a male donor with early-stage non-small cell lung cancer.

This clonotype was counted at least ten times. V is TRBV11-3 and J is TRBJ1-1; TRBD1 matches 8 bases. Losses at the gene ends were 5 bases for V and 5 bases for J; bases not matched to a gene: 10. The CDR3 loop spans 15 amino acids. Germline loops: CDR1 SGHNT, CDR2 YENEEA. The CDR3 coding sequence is TGTGCCAGCAGCCCAGGACAGGGTGCGGGAACTGAAGCTTTCTTT. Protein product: CASSPGQGAGTEAFF. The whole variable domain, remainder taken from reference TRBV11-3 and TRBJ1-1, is EAGVVQSPRYKIIEKKQPVAFWCNPISGHNTLYWYLQNLGQGPELLIRYENEEAVDDSQLPKDRFSAERLKGVDSTLKIQPAELGDSAVYLCASSPGQGAGTEAFFGQGTRLTVV.

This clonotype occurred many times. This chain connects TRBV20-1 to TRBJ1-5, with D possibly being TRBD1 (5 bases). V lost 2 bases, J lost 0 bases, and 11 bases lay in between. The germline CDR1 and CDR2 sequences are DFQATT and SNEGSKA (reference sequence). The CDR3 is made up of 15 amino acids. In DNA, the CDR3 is TGCAGTGCTAGAAGGGACGGGAATAGCAATCAGCCCCAGCATTTT. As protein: CSARRDGNSNQPQHF.

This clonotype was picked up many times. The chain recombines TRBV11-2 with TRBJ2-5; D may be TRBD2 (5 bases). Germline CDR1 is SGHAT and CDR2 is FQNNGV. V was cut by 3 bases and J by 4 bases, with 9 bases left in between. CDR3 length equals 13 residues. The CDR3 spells CASSFAAGETQYF. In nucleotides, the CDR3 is TGTGCCAGCAGCTTTGCTGCGGGAGAGACCCAGTACTTC.

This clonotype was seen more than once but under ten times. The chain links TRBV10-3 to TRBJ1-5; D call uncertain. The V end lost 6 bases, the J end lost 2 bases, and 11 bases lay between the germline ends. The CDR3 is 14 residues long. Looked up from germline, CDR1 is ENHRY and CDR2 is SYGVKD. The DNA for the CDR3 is TGTGCCATCAGCCCAGAACATGGCAATCAGCCCCAGCATTTT. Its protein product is CAISPEHGNQPQHF.

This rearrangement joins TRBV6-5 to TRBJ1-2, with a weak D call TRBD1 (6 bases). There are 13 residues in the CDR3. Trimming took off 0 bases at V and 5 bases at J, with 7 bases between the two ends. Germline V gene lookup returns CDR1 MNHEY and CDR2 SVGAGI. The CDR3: CASSYSGTYGYTF. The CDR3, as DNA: TGTGCCAGCAGTTACTCCGGGACATATGGCTACACCTTC.

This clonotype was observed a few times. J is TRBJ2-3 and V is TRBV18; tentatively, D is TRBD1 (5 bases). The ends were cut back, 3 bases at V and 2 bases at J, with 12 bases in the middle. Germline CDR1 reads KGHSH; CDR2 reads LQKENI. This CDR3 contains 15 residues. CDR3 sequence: CASSPIKGSTDTQYF. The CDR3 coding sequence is TGTGCCAGCTCACCTATTAAGGGGTCCACAGATACGCAGTATTTT.

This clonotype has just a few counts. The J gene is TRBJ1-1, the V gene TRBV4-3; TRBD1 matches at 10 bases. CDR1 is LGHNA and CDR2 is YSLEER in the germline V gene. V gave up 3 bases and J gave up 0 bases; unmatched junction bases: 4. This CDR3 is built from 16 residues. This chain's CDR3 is CASSQGTGVMNTEAFF. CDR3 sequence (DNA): TGCGCCAGCAGCCAGGGGACAGGGGTCATGAACACTGAAGCTTTCTTT.

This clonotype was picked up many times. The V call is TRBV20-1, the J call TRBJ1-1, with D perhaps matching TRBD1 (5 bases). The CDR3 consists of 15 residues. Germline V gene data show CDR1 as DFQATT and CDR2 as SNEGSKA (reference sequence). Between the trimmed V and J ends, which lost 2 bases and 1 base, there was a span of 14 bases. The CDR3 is CSARTILTGNTEAFF. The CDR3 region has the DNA TGCAGTGCTAGAACCATCCTAACAGGGAACACTGAAGCTTTCTTT.

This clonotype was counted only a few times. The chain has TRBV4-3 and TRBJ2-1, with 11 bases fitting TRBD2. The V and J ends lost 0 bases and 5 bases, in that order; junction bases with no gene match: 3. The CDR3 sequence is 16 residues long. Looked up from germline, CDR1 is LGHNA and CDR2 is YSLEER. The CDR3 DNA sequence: TGCGCCAGCAGCCAAGAGGCTAGCGGGGGGAACAATGAGCAGTTCTTC. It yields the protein CASSQEASGGNNEQFF.

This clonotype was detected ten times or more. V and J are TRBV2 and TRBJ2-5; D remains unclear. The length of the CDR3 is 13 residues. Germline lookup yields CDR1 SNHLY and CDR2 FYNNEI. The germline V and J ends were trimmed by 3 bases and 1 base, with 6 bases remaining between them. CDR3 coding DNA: TGTGCCAGCAGTGATACATCCCAAGAGACCCAGTACTTC. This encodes CASSDTSQETQYF.

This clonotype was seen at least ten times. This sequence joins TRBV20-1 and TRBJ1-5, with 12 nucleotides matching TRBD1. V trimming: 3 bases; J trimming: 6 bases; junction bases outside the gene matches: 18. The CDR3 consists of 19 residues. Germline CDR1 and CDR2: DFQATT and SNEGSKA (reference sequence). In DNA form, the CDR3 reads TGCAGTGCTAGGGAGCTTGCGCCGGGACAGGGGGCACTGGGTCAGCCCCAGCATTTT. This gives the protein CSARELAPGQGALGQPQHF.

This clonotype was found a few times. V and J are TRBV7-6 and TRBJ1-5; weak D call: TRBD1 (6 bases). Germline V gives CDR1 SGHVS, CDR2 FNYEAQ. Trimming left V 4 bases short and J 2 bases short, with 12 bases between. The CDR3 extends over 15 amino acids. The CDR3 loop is CASSSQAGGNQPQHF. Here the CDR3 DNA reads TGTGCCAGCAGCTCCCAGGCAGGGGGCAATCAGCCCCAGCATTTT. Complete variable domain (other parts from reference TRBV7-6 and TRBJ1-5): GAGVSQSPRYKVTKRGQDVALRCDPISGHVSLYWYRQALGQGPEFLTYFNYEAQQDKSGLPNDRFSAERPEGSISTLTIQRTEQRDSAMYRCASSSQAGGNQPQHFGDGTRLSIL.